This TCR beta chain was observed in a study of graft-versus-host responses after intestinal transplantation. Turning to the study itself: Recipients had transplants, and these were multivisceral, liver-intestinal, or isolated intestinal.

Some clones are missing from TCRdb's copy, which holds only in-frame ones; the method was immunoSEQ multiplex PCR. Counted here are around 28,000 clones, over 65% occurring once; the ten biggest clones make up about 1.1%. A note on this clone: What it binds is not known.

The junction had 4 bases not matched to a gene; V was cut back by 5 bases and J by 4 bases. Looked up from germline, CDR1 is SGHAT and CDR2 is FQDESV (reference sequence). The CDR3 has 14 amino acids. Whole-study findings and limits: There were GvH clones found in recipient marrow, and some of them appeared first in ileum or blood.

This sequence joins TRBV11-1 and TRBJ2-3; 9 positions agree with TRBD2. This specimen consisted of PBMCs, obtained approximately 29 days after intestinal transplant. This clonotype was sampled from a human patient who received an intestinal transplant, so some T cells may come from the graft donor. CDR3 protein: CASSQRTSADTQYF. Here the CDR3 DNA reads TGTGCCAGCAGCCAAAGGACTAGCGCAGATACGCAGTATTTT.